The T cell receptor beta chain under discussion was sequenced for a study of shared clonotypes between healthy human individuals (dated by TCRdb to 2018 to 2021). Regarding the complete study: Three men and a couple of women, aged 18 to 49 years, made up the cohort. Libraries were prepared and TCR repertoires were sequenced by different laboratories using diverse techniques, in order to increase sequencing depth and limit assay-specific biases. Leukapheresis yielded between about 0.94 and 8.9 billion PBMCs per donor. To estimate repertoire size and how much clonotypes are shared between individuals, the study performed deep sequencing of blood TCR repertoires from about five healthy adults.

Points on this clone: The antigen this receptor binds is unknown. One base away there is no much larger clone; base qualities are not given.

Overall study results and their limits: The genetic and exposure-history diversity represented was limited by the small number of donors. Pairwise subsampling indicated that sequencing depth was expected to affect the degree of clonotype sharing among donors. Sampling was restricted to blood, and TCR repertoires in tissues likely differ from the TCR repertoires found in blood.

The donors were healthy, HIV-negative adults with no recently reported acute infections or vaccinations. Only Caucasian adults living in Nashville, Tennessee, USA were represented among the donors. For unsorted samples, roughly 86 million PBMCs were counted and genomic DNA was extracted with the QIAamp DNA Blood Mini kit. Blood was collected by leukapheresis, and PBMCs were isolated by Ficoll-Histopaque density gradient centrifugation and then cryopreserved in liquid nitrogen vapor phase. Using the deep immunoSEQ assay, TCR CDR3 regions were amplified from genomic DNA by multiplex PCR. Extracted genomic DNA from each cell subset was distributed evenly across all wells of several immunoSEQ 96-well plates, and each plate was treated as a replicate. For unsorted PBMC, approximately 0.3 ug genomic DNA, equal to roughly 32,000 T cell genomes, was loaded into each replicate PCR. Ten immunoSEQ deep assay plates were used to sequence the unsorted PBMC genomic DNA. Purified libraries were measured with a Qubit 3.0 fluorometer, size-checked on a Bioanalyzer 2100, and measured again with the KAPA Library Quantification kit. Every immunoSEQ 96-well plate was sequenced on a dedicated single-read 150-cycle Illumina NextSeq 550 flow cell. The original pipeline was this. The immunoSEQ output contained only junctional sequences without quality scores, so filtering could not match that applied to full-length reads. To assign V/J genes and CDR3, sequences were annotated against IMGT germline references using PyIR, a Python wrapper for IgBLAST v1.9. Reads were removed for weak V/J assignments (E-value above 1e-6), missing CDR3, stop codons, out-of-frame junctions, or ambiguous translated residues. V3J clonotypes were defined by identical inferred V gene, J gene, and CDR3 amino acid sequence. The percentage overlap between two repertoires was calculated by dividing the number of shared unique clonotypes by the size of the smaller repertoire. Three approaches were used to assess repertoire richness: RTK rarefaction, the Chao1 estimator, and Recon v2.1 estimates of unobserved clonotypes. TCRdb took this table from immuneACCESS and kept in-frame rearrangements with V and J called. Such tables lack part of the clones; where checked against another copy, unresolved V genes explain under half of the gap, and the rest is unexplained. V and J calls plus clone size are reproduced from that table; the DNA served to infer D and trimming. This sample is represented by 450,000 to 500,000 clones; around 80% of them were singletons. Around 12% of the sample goes to the ten largest clones.

The cysteine opens and the phenylalanine closes a CDR3 of 12 amino acids. The kept DNA is CDR3 alone, 36 bases in frame from the first base. Trimming takes 6 bases from V and 3 bases from J, and the germline ends sit 7 bases apart. Based on the germline V gene, the CDR1 and CDR2 sequences are MNHEY and SVGAGI. The sequence joins TRBV6-5 to TRBJ2-3, with the D gene not clear enough to name. The TCR sequence derives from a woman aged 40 to 50 in good health. Some clones in this sample may be carry-over from other donors' samples. The specimen was PBMCs. The DNA reads as follows: TGTGCCAGCAGCTCCCAGACAGATACGCAGTATTTT. Translated, it reads CASSSQTDTQYF.